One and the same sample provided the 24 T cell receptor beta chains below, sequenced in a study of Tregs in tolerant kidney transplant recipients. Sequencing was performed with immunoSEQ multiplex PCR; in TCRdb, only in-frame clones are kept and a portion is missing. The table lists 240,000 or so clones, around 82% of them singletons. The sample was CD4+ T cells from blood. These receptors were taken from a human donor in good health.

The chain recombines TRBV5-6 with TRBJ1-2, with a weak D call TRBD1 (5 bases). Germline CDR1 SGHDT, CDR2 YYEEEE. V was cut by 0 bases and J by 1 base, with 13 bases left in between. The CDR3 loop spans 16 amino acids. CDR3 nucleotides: TGTGCCAGCAGCTTGGTACCAGGGAGAAATAACTATGGCTACACCTTC. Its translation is CASSLVPGRNNYGYTF.

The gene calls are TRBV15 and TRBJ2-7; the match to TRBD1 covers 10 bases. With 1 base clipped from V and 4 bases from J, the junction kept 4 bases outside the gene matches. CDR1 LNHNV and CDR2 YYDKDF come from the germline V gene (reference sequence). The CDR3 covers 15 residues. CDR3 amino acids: CATSRVRQGAYEQYF. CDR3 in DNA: TGTGCCACCAGCAGAGTGAGACAGGGGGCTTACGAGCAGTACTTC. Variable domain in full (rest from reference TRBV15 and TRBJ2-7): DAMVIQNPRYQVTQFGKPVTLSCSQTLNHNVMYWYQQKSSQAPKLLFHYYDKDFNNEADTPDNFQSRRPNTSFCFLDIRSPGLGDTAMYLCATSRVRQGAYEQYFGPGTRLTVT.

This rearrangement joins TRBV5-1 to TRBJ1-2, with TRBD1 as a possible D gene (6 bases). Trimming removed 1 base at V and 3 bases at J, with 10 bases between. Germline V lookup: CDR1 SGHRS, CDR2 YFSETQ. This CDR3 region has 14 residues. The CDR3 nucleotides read TGCGCCAGCAGCTTGAACAGGGACGACTATGGCTACACCTTC. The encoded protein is CASSLNRDDYGYTF. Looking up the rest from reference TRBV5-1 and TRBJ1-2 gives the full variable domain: KAGVTQTPRYLIKTRGQQVTLSCSPISGHRSVSWYQQTPGQGLQFLFEYFSETQRNKGNFPGRFSGRQFSNSRSEMNVSTLELGDSALYLCASSLNRDDYGYTFGSGTRLTVV.

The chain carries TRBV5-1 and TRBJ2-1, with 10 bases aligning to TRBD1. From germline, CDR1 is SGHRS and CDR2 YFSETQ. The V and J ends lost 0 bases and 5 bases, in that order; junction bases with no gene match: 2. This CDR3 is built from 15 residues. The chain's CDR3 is CASSLVGQGHNEQFF. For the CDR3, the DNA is TGCGCCAGCAGCTTGGTGGGACAGGGGCACAATGAGCAGTTCTTC.

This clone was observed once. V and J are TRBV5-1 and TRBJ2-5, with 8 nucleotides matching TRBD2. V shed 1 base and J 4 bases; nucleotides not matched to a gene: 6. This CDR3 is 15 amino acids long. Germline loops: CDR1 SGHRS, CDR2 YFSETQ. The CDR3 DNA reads TGCGCCAGCAGCTTGTACAGCGGGAGATCAGAGACCCAGTACTTC. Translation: CASSLYSGRSETQYF.

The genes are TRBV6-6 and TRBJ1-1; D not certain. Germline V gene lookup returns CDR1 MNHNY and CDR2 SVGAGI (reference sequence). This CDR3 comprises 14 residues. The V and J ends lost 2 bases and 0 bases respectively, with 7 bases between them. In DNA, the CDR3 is TGTGCCAGCAGTTACGAGGGCGTGAACACTGAAGCTTTCTTT. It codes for CASSYEGVNTEAFF.

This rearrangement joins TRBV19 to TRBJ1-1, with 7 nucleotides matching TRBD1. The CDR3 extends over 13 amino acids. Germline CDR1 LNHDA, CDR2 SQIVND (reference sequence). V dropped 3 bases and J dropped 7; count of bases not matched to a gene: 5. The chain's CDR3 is CASSIWGQHEAFF. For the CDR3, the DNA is TGTGCCAGTAGTATCTGGGGACAGCATGAAGCTTTCTTT.

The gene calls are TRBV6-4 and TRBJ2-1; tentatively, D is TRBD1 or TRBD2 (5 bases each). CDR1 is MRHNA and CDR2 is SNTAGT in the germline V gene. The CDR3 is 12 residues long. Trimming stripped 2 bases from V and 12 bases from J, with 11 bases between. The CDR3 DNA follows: TGTGCCAGCAGTGACGGGGACGAGAGGCAGTTCTTC. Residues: CASSDGDERQFF.

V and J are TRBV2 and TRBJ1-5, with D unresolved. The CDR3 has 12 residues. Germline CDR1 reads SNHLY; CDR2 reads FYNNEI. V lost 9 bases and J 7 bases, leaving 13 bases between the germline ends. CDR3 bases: TGTGCCAGTTCTAGAGATGGGCAGCCCCAGCATTTT. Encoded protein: CASSRDGQPQHF.

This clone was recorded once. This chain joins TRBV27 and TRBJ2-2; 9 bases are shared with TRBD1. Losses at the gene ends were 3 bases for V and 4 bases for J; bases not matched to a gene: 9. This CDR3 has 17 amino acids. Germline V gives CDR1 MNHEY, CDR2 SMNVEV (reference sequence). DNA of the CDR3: TGTGCCAGCAGTTTTCGAAGACAGGGGGTCGGCACCGGGGAGCTGTTTTTT. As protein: CASSFRRQGVGTGELFF.

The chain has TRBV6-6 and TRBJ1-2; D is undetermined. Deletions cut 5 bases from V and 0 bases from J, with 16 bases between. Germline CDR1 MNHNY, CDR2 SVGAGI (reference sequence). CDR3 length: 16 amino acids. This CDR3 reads CASSRNPVTTNYGYTF. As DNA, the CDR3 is TGTGCCAGCAGTCGTAACCCGGTAACTACTAACTATGGCTACACCTTC.

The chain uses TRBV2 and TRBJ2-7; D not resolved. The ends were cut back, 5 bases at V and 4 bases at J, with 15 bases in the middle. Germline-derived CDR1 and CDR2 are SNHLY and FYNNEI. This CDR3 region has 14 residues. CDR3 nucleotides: TGTGCCAGCAGTCCCGGCAGAGCGAGATACGAGCAGTACTTC. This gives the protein CASSPGRARYEQYF.

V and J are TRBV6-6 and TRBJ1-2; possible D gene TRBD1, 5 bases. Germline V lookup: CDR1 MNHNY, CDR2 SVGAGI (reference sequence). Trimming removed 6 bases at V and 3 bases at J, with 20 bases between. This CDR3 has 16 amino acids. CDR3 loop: CASSPRLSGEYYGYTF. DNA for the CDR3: TGTGCCAGCAGCCCCCGACTGTCGGGGGAATACTATGGCTACACCTTC.

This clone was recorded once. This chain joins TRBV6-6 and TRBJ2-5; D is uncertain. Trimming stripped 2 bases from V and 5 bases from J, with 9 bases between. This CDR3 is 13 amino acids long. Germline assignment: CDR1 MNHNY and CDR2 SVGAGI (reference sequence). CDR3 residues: CASSYAEDETQYF. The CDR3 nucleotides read TGTGCCAGCAGTTACGCCGAGGACGAGACCCAGTACTTC.

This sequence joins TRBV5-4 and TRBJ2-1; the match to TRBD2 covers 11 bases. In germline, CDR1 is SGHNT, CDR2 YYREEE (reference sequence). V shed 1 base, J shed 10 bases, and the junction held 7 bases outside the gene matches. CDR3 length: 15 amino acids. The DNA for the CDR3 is TGTGCCAGCAGCTTGCCTACTAGCGGGAGTCGGGAGCAGTTCTTC. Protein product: CASSLPTSGSREQFF.

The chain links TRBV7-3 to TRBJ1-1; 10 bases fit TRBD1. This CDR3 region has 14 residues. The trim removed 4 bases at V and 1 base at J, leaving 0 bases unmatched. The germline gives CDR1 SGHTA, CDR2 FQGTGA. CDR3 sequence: CASSWTGGNTEAFF. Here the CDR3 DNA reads TGTGCCAGCAGCTGGACAGGGGGGAACACTGAAGCTTTCTTT.

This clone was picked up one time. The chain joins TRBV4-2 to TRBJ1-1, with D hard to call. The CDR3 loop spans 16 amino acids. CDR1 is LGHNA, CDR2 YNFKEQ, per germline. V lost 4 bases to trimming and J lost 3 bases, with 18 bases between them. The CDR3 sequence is CASSRPRPTGDTEAFF. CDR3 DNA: TGTGCCAGCAGCCGACCCCGGCCCACTGGGGACACTGAAGCTTTCTTT.

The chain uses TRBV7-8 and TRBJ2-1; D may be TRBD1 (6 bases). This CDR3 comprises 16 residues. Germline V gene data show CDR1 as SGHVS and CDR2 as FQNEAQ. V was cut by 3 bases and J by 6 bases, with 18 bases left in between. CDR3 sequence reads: CASSLSGTPWGNEQFF. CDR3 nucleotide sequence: TGTGCCAGCAGCTTGTCCGGGACACCTTGGGGCAATGAGCAGTTCTTC.

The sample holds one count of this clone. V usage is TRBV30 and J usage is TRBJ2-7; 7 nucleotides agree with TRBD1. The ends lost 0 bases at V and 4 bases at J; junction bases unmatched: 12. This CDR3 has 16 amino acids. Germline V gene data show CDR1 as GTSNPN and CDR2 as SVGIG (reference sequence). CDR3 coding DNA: TGTGCCTGGAGTGTAAAGTGGGGACAGTATTCGTACGAGCAGTACTTC. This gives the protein CAWSVKWGQYSYEQYF.

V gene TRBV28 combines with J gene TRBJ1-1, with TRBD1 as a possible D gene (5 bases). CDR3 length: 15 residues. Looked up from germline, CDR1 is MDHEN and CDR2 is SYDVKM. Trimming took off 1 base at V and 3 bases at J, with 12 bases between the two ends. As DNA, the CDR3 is TGTGCCAGCAGTTTATTGGTCGGGACGGACACTGAAGCTTTCTTT. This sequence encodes CASSLLVGTDTEAFF.

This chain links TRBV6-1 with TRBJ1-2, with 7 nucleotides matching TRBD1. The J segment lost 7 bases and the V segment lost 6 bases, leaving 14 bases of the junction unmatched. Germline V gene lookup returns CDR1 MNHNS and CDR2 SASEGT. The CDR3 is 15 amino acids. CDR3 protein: CASSTYSRQGAGYTF. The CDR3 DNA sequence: TGTGCCAGCAGCACATACTCTAGACAGGGAGCTGGCTACACCTTC.

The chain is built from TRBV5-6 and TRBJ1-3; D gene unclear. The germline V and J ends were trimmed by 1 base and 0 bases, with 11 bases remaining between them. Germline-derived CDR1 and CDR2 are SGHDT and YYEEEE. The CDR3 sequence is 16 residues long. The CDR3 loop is CASSLRPTSSGNTIYF. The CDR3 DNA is TGTGCCAGCAGCTTGCGCCCTACGAGCTCTGGAAACACCATATATTTT.

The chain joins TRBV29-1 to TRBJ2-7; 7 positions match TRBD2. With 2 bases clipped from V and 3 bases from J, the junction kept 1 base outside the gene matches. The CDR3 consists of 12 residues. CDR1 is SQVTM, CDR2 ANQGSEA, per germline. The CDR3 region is CSVESGGYEQYF. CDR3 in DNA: TGCAGCGTTGAATCGGGGGGCTACGAGCAGTACTTC.

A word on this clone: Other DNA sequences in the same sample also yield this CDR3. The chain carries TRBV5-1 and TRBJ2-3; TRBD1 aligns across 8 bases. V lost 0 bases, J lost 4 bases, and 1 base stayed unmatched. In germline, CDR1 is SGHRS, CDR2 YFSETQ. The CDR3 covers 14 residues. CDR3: CASSLDRGADTQYF. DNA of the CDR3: TGCGCCAGCAGCTTGGACAGGGGGGCAGATACGCAGTATTTT.